One sample yielded the 25 T cell receptor beta chains listed below, sequenced in a study of blood T cell repertoires in COVID-19 (dated by TCRdb to 2018 to 2020). The library was prepared using the immunoSEQ multiplex PCR assay. TCRdb took this table from immuneACCESS and kept in-frame rearrangements with V and J called. Such tables lack part of the clones; where checked against another copy, unresolved V genes explain under half of the gap, and the rest is unexplained. The sample table lists 200,000 to 250,000 clones, around 83% of them with a count of one. The ten largest clones capture under 3% of the sample. Sequenced input: peripheral blood. The receptors derive from a man aged 45-65 years with active or convalescent COVID-19.

This clone came up a few times. The rearrangement uses TRBV7-9 and TRBJ2-7, with D possibly TRBD2 on 5 matching bases. The CDR3 totals 15 residues. Trimming shortened V by 4 bases and J by 4 bases, and 17 bases separated the two germline ends. Germline values: CDR1 SEHNR, CDR2 FQNEAQ (reference sequence). This CDR3 is CASSSFGVEAYEQYF. Written as DNA, the CDR3 is TGTGCCAGCAGCTCCTTCGGGGTGGAGGCATACGAGCAGTACTTC.

This chain connects TRBV7-3 to TRBJ2-3, with unresolved D. CDR1 and CDR2 from the germline V gene are SGHTA and FQGTGA. Trimming shortened V by 2 bases and J by 6 bases, and 9 bases separated the two germline ends. The CDR3 length is 13 residues. DNA of the CDR3: TGTGCCAGCAGCTTAGGTAACTCCGATACGCAGTATTTT. Amino acids: CASSLGNSDTQYF.

This clone was found a few times. The chain joins TRBV28 to TRBJ1-5, with 7 bases identical to TRBD1. The CDR3 runs 16 residues. V lost 3 bases to trimming and J lost 1 base; unmatched junction nucleotides: 6. CDR1 is MDHEN and CDR2 is SYDVKM in the germline V gene. As DNA, the CDR3 is TGTGCCAGCAGTTTGTCGGCAGGGGGAAGCAATCAGCCCCAGCATTTT. Protein product: CASSLSAGGSNQPQHF.

The chain joins TRBV7-2 to TRBJ1-6; TRBD1 matches 9 bases. This CDR3 comprises 15 residues. Germline lookup yields CDR1 SGHTA and CDR2 FQGNSA. Trimming at V came to 3 bases and at J to 9 bases, leaving 6 bases not matched to a gene. The chain's CDR3 is CASSFKTGGISPLHF. The DNA of the CDR3 is TGTGCCAGCAGCTTTAAAACAGGGGGCATTTCACCCCTCCACTTT.

The V call is TRBV18, the J call TRBJ1-1; D possibly corresponds to TRBD1 (6 bases). V lost 6 bases and J 3 bases, leaving 14 bases between the germline ends. This CDR3 has 14 amino acids. Germline V CDR1 and CDR2: KGHSH, LQKENI. The CDR3 sequence is CASSLARGDTEAFF. The CDR3 DNA sequence: TGTGCCAGCTCTCTAGCCAGGGGCGACACTGAAGCTTTCTTT.

V gene TRBV9 combines with J gene TRBJ2-3; 10 bases line up with TRBD2. The CDR3 length is 15 residues. Unmatched junction bases numbered 3, after V lost 0 bases and J lost 5 bases. Germline assignment: CDR1 SGDLS and CDR2 YYNGEE. The CDR3 region has the DNA TGTGCCAGCAGCGTAGATTCTAGCGGGGGAGATACGCAGTATTTT. Its translation: CASSVDSSGGDTQYF.

The chain links TRBV19 to TRBJ2-1; D gene unclear. Trimming removed 7 bases at V and 0 bases at J, with 7 bases between. The germline V gene has CDR1 LNHDA and CDR2 SQIVND (reference sequence). The length of the CDR3 is 13 residues. The CDR3, as DNA: TGTGCCAGTAAGCGAAGCTCCTACAATGAGCAGTTCTTC. The encoded protein is CASKRSSYNEQFF. The full variable domain, in which reference TRBV19 and TRBJ2-1 provide the parts outside the CDR3, is DGGITQSPKYLFRKEGQNVTLSCEQNLNHDAMYWYRQDPGQGLRLIYYSQIVNDFQKGDIAEGYSVSREKKESFPLTVTSAQKNPTAFYLCASKRSSYNEQFFGPGTRLTVL.

The chain joins TRBV30 to TRBJ1-2; possibly TRBD1 for D (5 bases). The CDR3 is 11 amino acids. Germline CDR1 GTSNPN, CDR2 SVGIG (reference sequence). This CDR3 reads CVGSTGVGYTF. The CDR3 nucleotides read TGTGTTGGGAGTACGGGGGTCGGCTACACCTTC.

This chain joins TRBV29-1 and TRBJ2-1, with 7 bases identical to TRBD2. The CDR3 sequence is 14 residues long. CDR1 and CDR2 from the germline V gene are SQVTM and ANQGSEA. Trimming took 8 bases from V and 4 from J; bases not matched to a gene: 11. The CDR3 protein is CSSSGRAGYNEQFF. In DNA, the CDR3 is TGCAGCTCCTCAGGTCGAGCGGGGTACAATGAGCAGTTCTTC.

The CDR3 loop is CASSVDGANTEAFF. CDR3 in DNA: TGTGCCAGCAGCGTAGATGGAGCGAACACTGAAGCTTTCTTT. J is TRBJ1-1 and V is TRBV9; the D is unclear. The ends were cut back, 0 bases at V and 1 base at J, with 7 bases in the middle. Germline CDR1 reads SGDLS; CDR2 reads YYNGEE. The CDR3 is made up of 14 amino acids.

This clone was seen more than once but under ten times. The chain couples TRBV27 to TRBJ1-2; TRBD1 matches at 7 bases. Germline values: CDR1 MNHEY, CDR2 SMNVEV (reference sequence). V lost 6 bases, J lost 4 bases, and 8 bases stayed unmatched. The CDR3 consists of 14 residues. The CDR3 DNA sequence: TGTGCCAGCAGCCAAGGGGGCTTTGGCTATGGCTACACCTTC. It is translated as CASSQGGFGYGYTF.

The J gene is TRBJ2-1, the V gene TRBV19; 8 bases agree with TRBD1. Germline values: CDR1 LNHDA, CDR2 SQIVND (reference sequence). V dropped 5 bases and J dropped 9; count of bases not matched to a gene: 6. The CDR3 is 13 amino acids. CDR3 amino acids: CASSPDRATEQFF. The CDR3 coding sequence is TGTGCCAGTAGTCCGGACAGGGCTACTGAGCAGTTCTTC.

This clone has a single count. The chain joins TRBV4-3 to TRBJ1-4; 7 nucleotides match TRBD1. V gave up 0 bases and J gave up 8 bases; unmatched junction bases: 3. This CDR3 is built from 14 residues. Germline V CDR1 and CDR2: LGHNA, YSLEER. CDR3 protein: CASSQENRGEKLFF. CDR3 in DNA: TGCGCCAGCAGCCAAGAAAACAGGGGCGAAAAACTGTTTTTT.

The rearrangement links TRBV7-9 to TRBJ2-1; TRBD1 agrees at 8 bases. This CDR3 contains 12 residues. Losses at the gene ends were 4 bases for V and 9 bases for J; bases not matched to a gene: 2. From germline, CDR1 is SEHNR and CDR2 FQNEAQ (reference sequence). CDR3 amino acids: CASSSTGGEQFF. As DNA, the CDR3 is TGTGCCAGCAGCTCTACAGGGGGTGAGCAGTTCTTC.

CDR3 residues: CASSYSSGTSYNEQFF. CDR3 DNA sequence: TGTGCCAGCAGCTACTCCTCCGGGACTAGCTACAATGAGCAGTTCTTC. J is TRBJ2-1 and V is TRBV11-2, with TRBD2 identical over 8 bases. Germline V gene sequence: CDR1 SGHAT, CDR2 FQNNGV. There are 16 residues in the CDR3. V trimming: 4 bases; J trimming: 3 bases; junction bases outside the gene matches: 8.

J is TRBJ2-3 and V is TRBV5-8; D gene ambiguous. Germline values: CDR1 SGHTS, CDR2 YDEGEE. The CDR3 runs 16 residues. V lost 3 bases, J lost 0 bases, and 14 bases lay in between. DNA for the CDR3: TGTGCCAGCAGCTCCTTCGAATCCACTAGCACAGATACGCAGTATTTT. This translates into CASSSFESTSTDTQYF.

This chain's CDR3 is CASSRQGWGDGYTF. For the CDR3, the DNA is TGTGCCAGCAGCCGACAGGGGTGGGGTGATGGCTACACCTTC. The chain combines TRBV6-5 with TRBJ1-2; TRBD1 agrees at 8 bases. Looked up from germline, CDR1 is MNHEY and CDR2 is SVGAGI. V lost 6 bases, J lost 6 bases, and 9 bases stayed unmatched. This CDR3 spans 14 amino acids.

J is TRBJ1-6 and V is TRBV7-6; 8 nucleotides match TRBD1. The CDR3 sequence is 16 residues long. Germline trimming cut 0 bases from V and 10 bases from J; bases unmatched to any gene: 8. Germline CDR1 is SGHVS and CDR2 is FNYEAQ. CDR3 residues: CASSLAGGQGKSPLHF. Written as DNA, the CDR3 is TGTGCCAGCAGCTTAGCGGGAGGACAGGGCAAGTCACCCCTCCACTTT. The full variable domain, with the rest looked up from reference TRBV7-6 and TRBJ1-6, is GAGVSQSPRYKVTKRGQDVALRCDPISGHVSLYWYRQALGQGPEFLTYFNYEAQQDKSGLPNDRFSAERPEGSISTLTIQRTEQRDSAMYRCASSLAGGQGKSPLHFGNGTRLTVT.

The chain recombines TRBV19 with TRBJ1-1; D not certain. CDR1 is LNHDA, CDR2 SQIVND, per germline (reference sequence). The CDR3 length is 15 residues. The ends were cut back, 5 bases at V and 3 bases at J, with 16 bases in the middle. The CDR3 nucleotides are TGTGCCAGTAGTCGGACCCCTCGGCGGGACACTGAAGCTTTCTTT. Translating gives CASSRTPRRDTEAFF.

The chain has TRBV3-1 (or the pseudogene TRBV3-2) and TRBJ2-3; 10 bases map to TRBD2. Germline V lookup: CDR1 LGHDT, CDR2 YNNKEL (reference sequence). J lost 0 bases, V lost 4 bases, and 13 bases had no gene match. The CDR3 spans 19 residues. The CDR3 protein is CASSPPTAGGILSTDTQYF. The DNA for the CDR3 is TGTGCCAGCAGCCCTCCGACAGCGGGGGGGATTTTAAGCACAGATACGCAGTATTTT.

This chain uses TRBV14 with TRBJ2-5, with D perhaps matching TRBD2 (6 bases). The V gene lost 4 bases and the J gene lost 5 bases, with 11 bases spanning the gap. From germline, CDR1 is SGHDN and CDR2 FVKESK. CDR3 size: 13 residues. The CDR3: CASSRRGTETQYF. The CDR3 DNA reads as TGTGCCAGCAGCCGGAGGGGAACGGAGACCCAGTACTTC.

The CDR3 here is CASSLFGLKTGNTIYF. CDR3 coding DNA: TGTGCCAGCAGTTTATTTGGCCTTAAAACGGGAAACACCATATATTTT. V is TRBV28 and J is TRBJ1-3; D is undetermined. The CDR3 is 16 amino acids. Between the trimmed V and J ends, which lost 1 base and 4 bases, there was a span of 14 bases. CDR1 is MDHEN and CDR2 is SYDVKM in the germline V gene.

This sequence joins TRBV2 and TRBJ2-2, with 7 bases aligning to TRBD1. The CDR3 runs to 14 residues. Germline trimming cut 10 bases from V and 1 base from J; bases unmatched to any gene: 6. Germline V CDR1 and CDR2: SNHLY, FYNNEI. The CDR3 coding sequence is TGTGCCATAACAGGGGACCTGAACACCGGGGAGCTGTTTTTT. Amino acid sequence: CAITGDLNTGELFF. The whole variable domain, filled in from reference TRBV2 and TRBJ2-2, reads EPEVTQTPSHQVTQMGQEVILRCVPISNHLYFYWYRQILGQKVEFLVSFYNNEISEKSEIFDDQFSVERPDGSNFTLKIRSTKLEDSAMYFCAITGDLNTGELFFGEGSRLTVL.

This chain links TRBV7-8 with TRBJ2-7; D call uncertain. The CDR3 consists of 12 residues. Germline V CDR1 and CDR2: SGHVS, FQNEAQ. Trimming took off 5 bases at V and 6 bases at J, with 11 bases between the two ends. This chain's CDR3 is CASSPHDPEQYF. CDR3 nucleotides: TGTGCCAGCAGCCCACACGATCCCGAGCAGTACTTC.

The chain has TRBV5-6 and TRBJ1-5; a weak D match, TRBD1 (6 bases). Trimming removed 4 bases at V and 6 bases at J, with 14 bases between. The length of the CDR3 is 14 residues. CDR1 and CDR2 (germline): SGHDT, YYEEEE. The CDR3: CASSGRQDPQPQHF. CDR3 sequence (DNA): TGTGCCAGCAGCGGAAGACAGGACCCTCAGCCCCAGCATTTT.